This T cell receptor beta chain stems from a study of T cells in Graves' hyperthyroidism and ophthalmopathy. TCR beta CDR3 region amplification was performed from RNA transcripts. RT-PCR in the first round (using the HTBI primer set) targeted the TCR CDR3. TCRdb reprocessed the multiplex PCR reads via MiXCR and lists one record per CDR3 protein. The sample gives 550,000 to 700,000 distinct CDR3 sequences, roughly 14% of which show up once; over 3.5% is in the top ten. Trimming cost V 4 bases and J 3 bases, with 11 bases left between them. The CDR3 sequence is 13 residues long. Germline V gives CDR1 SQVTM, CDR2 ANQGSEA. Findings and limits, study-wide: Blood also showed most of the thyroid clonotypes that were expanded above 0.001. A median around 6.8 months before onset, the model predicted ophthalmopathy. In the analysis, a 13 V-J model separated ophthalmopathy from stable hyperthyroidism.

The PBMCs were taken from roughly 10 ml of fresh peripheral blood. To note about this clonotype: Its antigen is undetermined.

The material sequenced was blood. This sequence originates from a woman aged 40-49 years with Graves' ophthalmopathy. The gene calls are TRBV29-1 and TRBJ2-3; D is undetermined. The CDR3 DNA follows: TGCAGCGTTGTCGGCGTTCCGACAGATACGCAGTATTTT. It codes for CSVVGVPTDTQYF.